The next 14 T cell receptor beta chains were all read from a single sample in a study of early T cells in non-severe SARS-CoV-2 infection. TCRdb used MiXCR to reprocess the 5' RACE reads, holding one entry per CDR3 protein. The sample carries roughly 45,000 distinct CDR3 sequences, more than 5.5% recorded once. The specimen comprised whole blood, sampled at baseline. These receptors were taken from an adult who was a healthcare worker with PCR-confirmed SARS-CoV-2 infection or an uninfected control (not recorded which).

This clonotype was counted a few times. The V and J genes are TRBV6-5 and TRBJ1-1, with a tentative D call TRBD1 (5 bases). V was pared by 7 bases and J by 0 bases, with 15 bases between. The germline gives CDR1 MNHEY, CDR2 SVGAGI. The CDR3 loop spans 15 amino acids. The CDR3 spells CASTYSQGLNTEAFF. The CDR3 nucleotides are TGTGCCAGCACCTATTCCCAGGGCTTGAACACTGAAGCTTTCTTT.

V gene TRBV27 combines with J gene TRBJ2-7; D unclear. From germline, CDR1 is MNHEY and CDR2 SMNVEV (reference sequence). V shed 2 bases and J shed 0 bases, with 11 bases lying between them. The CDR3 runs 15 residues. This CDR3 is CASSLVSGNSYEQYF. Here the CDR3 DNA reads TGTGCCAGCAGTTTAGTAAGTGGAAACTCCTACGAGCAGTACTTC.

Ten or more counts support this clonotype. This chain links TRBV28 with TRBJ2-7, with D hard to call. The V gene lost 2 bases and the J gene lost 7 bases, with 9 bases spanning the gap. This CDR3 is built from 12 residues. Germline values: CDR1 MDHEN, CDR2 SYDVKM. The CDR3 DNA follows: TGTGCCAGCAGTTTAATGAGGCGGGAGCAGTACTTC. Translating it yields CASSLMRREQYF. The full variable domain, in which reference TRBV28 and TRBJ2-7 provide the parts outside the CDR3, is DVKVTQSSRYLVKRTGEKVFLECVQDMDHENMFWYRQDPGLGLRLIYFSYDVKMKEKGDIPEGYSVSREKKERFSLILESASTNQTSMYLCASSLMRREQYFGPGTRLTVT.

This clonotype has only a few counts. The chain links TRBV5-1 to TRBJ1-5, with D perhaps matching TRBD1 (5 bases). The V gene's germline CDR1 is SGHRS and CDR2 YFSETQ. V was clipped by 4 bases and J by 0 bases, with 8 bases between them. The CDR3 covers 14 residues. DNA for the CDR3: TGCGCCAGCAGCCCGAGGGGTAGCAATCAGCCCCAGCATTTT. Its protein is CASSPRGSNQPQHF.

The DNA of the CDR3 is TGTGCCATCAGATCCGACAGGCAAGGAGAGACCCAGTACTTC. This encodes CAIRSDRQGETQYF. This chain joins TRBV10-3 and TRBJ2-5; perhaps TRBD1 as D (6 bases). Trimming removed 6 bases from V and 4 bases from J, with 15 bases in between. The CDR3 is 14 amino acids. CDR1 is ENHRY and CDR2 is SYGVKD in the germline V gene.

The rearrangement links TRBV29-1 to TRBJ2-1, with 8 positions matching TRBD1. Germline CDR1 is SQVTM and CDR2 is ANQGSEA. V dropped 7 bases and J dropped 7; count of bases not matched to a gene: 6. There are 12 residues in the CDR3. CDR3 DNA sequence: TGCAGCGCGGGACAGGTGGGAAATGAGCAGTTCTTC. Its translation: CSAGQVGNEQFF.

This chain links TRBV5-4 with TRBJ1-2; perhaps TRBD1 as D (5 bases). Germline V CDR1 and CDR2: SGHNT, YYREEE (reference sequence). V lost 0 bases to trimming and J lost 4 bases, with 10 bases between them. This CDR3 is built from 14 residues. The CDR3 sequence is CASSLGQFSYGYTF. The CDR3 coding sequence is TGTGCCAGCAGCTTGGGACAGTTCTCCTATGGCTACACCTTC.

This CDR3 reads CASSLEPSGSGGAETQYF. CDR3 nucleotides: TGCGCCAGCAGCTTGGAGCCTAGCGGGAGCGGAGGGGCAGAGACCCAGTACTTC. The rearrangement uses TRBV5-1 and TRBJ2-5, with 10 bases matching TRBD2. The V and J ends lost 0 bases and 4 bases, in that order; junction bases with no gene match: 12. Germline CDR1 reads SGHRS; CDR2 reads YFSETQ. The CDR3 loop spans 18 amino acids.

This clonotype was detected many times. The chain carries TRBV11-1 and TRBJ2-1; D remains ambiguous. The CDR3 length is 13 residues. CDR1 and CDR2 from the germline V gene are SGHAT and FQDESV (reference sequence). V gave up 6 bases and J gave up 1 base, with 7 bases separating them. CDR3 bases: TGTGCCAGCAGTAAACCTTCCTACAATGAGCAGTTCTTC. This codes for CASSKPSYNEQFF.

This clonotype was counted between two and nine times. This sequence joins TRBV9 and TRBJ2-1; 10 bases are a match to TRBD2. Trimming took 4 bases from V and 5 from J; bases not matched to a gene: 9. This CDR3 has 16 amino acids. CDR1 and CDR2 from the germline V gene are SGDLS and YYNGEE. For the CDR3, the DNA is TGTGCCAGCAGCCTTCGACTAGCGGGTTTAAACAATGAGCAGTTCTTC. It translates to CASSLRLAGLNNEQFF.

In this sample, this clonotype turned up a few times. The chain combines TRBV4-2 with TRBJ1-3; D might be TRBD1 (5 bases). V was pared by 0 bases and J by 0 bases, with 12 bases between. The germline V gene has CDR1 LGHNA and CDR2 YNFKEQ. The CDR3 has 17 residues. The CDR3 DNA reads TGTGCCAGCAGCCAAGATCGCCCAGGGCCCTCTGGAAACACCATATATTTT. This gives the protein CASSQDRPGPSGNTIYF.

This clonotype showed up many times. The chain carries TRBV2 and TRBJ2-1, with TRBD2 matching over 8 bases. The ends lost 8 bases at V and 8 bases at J; junction bases unmatched: 8. The CDR3 spans 13 residues. CDR1 and CDR2 (germline): SNHLY, FYNNEI. In DNA, the CDR3 is TGTGCCAGCGAAGACGGGAGGGGATATGAGCAGTTCTTC. It yields the protein CASEDGRGYEQFF.

The chain links TRBV20-1 to TRBJ1-1, with 7 positions matching TRBD1. Germline V gene data show CDR1 as DFQATT and CDR2 as SNEGSKA (reference sequence). Trimming removed 6 bases from V and 2 bases from J; junction bases left unmatched: 6. The CDR3 runs to 13 residues. CDR3: CSARDSFNTEAFF. As DNA, the CDR3 is TGCAGTGCAAGGGACAGTTTTAACACTGAAGCTTTCTTT.

The sample holds many counts of this clonotype. J is TRBJ2-2 and V is TRBV6-2 or TRBV6-3, with unresolved D. Per germline, CDR1 MNHEY and CDR2 SVGEGT. The V and J ends lost 5 bases and 6 bases respectively, with 7 bases between them. The length of the CDR3 is 12 residues. The CDR3 region is CASSPHAGELFF. Here the CDR3 DNA reads TGTGCCAGCAGTCCCCATGCCGGGGAGCTGTTTTTT.